This entry describes one TCR beta chain. This clonotype has ten or more counts. Its antigen remains unidentified. Per-base qualities were not stored, and no clone one base away is much larger. The time point label corresponds to: sample taken at primary tumor resection. Samples were obtained from about 75 patients with early-stage, untreated non-small cell lung cancer from the lung TRACERx cohort. TCR sequencing used whole RNA extracted from tumor and nontumor lung tissue, or from cryopreserved PBMC samples, without cell sorting. Only patients with enough RNA available from two or more tumor regions were chosen for TCR sequencing. This entry comes from a study of spatial heterogeneity in lung cancer (dated by TCRdb to the late 2010s). About the study as a whole: Beta-chain transcripts were consistently detected in greater numbers than alpha-chain transcripts, which likely reflected higher beta-chain transcript abundance. In the raw uncorrected reads, each unique combination of TCR and UMI appeared on average more than ten times. TCR alpha and beta repertoires were quantitatively compared across multiple tumor regions, matched nontumor lung and blood in non-small cell lung cancer. TCR repertoire features were related to nonsynonymous mutation counts determined by whole-exome sequencing of tumor tissue. At surgery, 220 tumor regions, 64 matched nontumor lung samples and 56 PBMC samples were TCR-sequenced for both alpha and beta chains.

The germline V end is reduced by 6 bases and the J end by 13 bases; junction bases left unmatched: 15. Inclusive of the bounding cysteine and phenylalanine, the CDR3 is 14 residues long. Only CDR3 DNA remains: 42 bases, in frame from the first base. Overall study outcomes, separate from this receptor: Ubiquitous expanded tumor TCRs were detected in blood more often at tumor resection than at routine follow-up. Additional single-cell paired TCR alpha and beta sequencing was considered necessary to confirm, at a functional level, the hypothesis that regional TCRs recognize regional mutations.

Library preparation employed 5' RACE. Sequencing relied on a NextSeq 500. To allow correction of PCR and sequencing errors, the TCR library protocol tagged every TCR cDNA molecule with a unique molecular identifier. The authors' analysis ran thus. TCR identification, UMI-based error correction and CDR3 extraction were performed with Decombinator tools. Expanded TCRs were defined as those above a frequency of 2 per 1,000, corresponding to the top 1% of the tumor frequency distribution. Renyi diversity was calculated using the R vegan package after each repertoire was subsampled 100 times to 5,000 TCRs. To build CDR3 similarity networks, amino acid triplet string-kernel similarity was used, and CDR3s were connected when their pairwise similarity was above 0.82. TCRdb reprocessed the public reads (quality trimming at Q25 with fastp, clone calling with MiXCR) and kept in-frame beta chains. Every distinct CDR3 protein forms one entry, paired with its most common genes and DNA. Here the V and J calls rest on TCRdb's processing, not on the authors' analysis. This sample gives about 80,000 distinct CDR3 sequences in total; roughly 8% of them show up just once. About 7% of the sample rests with the top ten.

The origin of this receptor is a male donor with early-stage non-small cell lung cancer. The sequencing here drew on PBMCs, taken at surgery. The V gene is TRBV12-3 or TRBV12-4 and the J gene is TRBJ1-2, with 9 bases in between that match TRBD1. The CDR3 protein sequence reads: CASRSPGQGSRLTF. The DNA sequence is given as TGTGCCAGCAGATCTCCGGGACAGGGCTCTCGCCTCACCTTC.